These 8 T cell receptor beta chains were sequenced from one sample in a study of OX40 agonist ivuxolimab in advanced cancers. Libraries were prepared by immunoSEQ multiplex PCR; TCRdb keeps only in-frame clonotypes and omits some of them. This sample has around 80,000 clones; under 90% occur once, and the top ten carry 0.4% to 0.5%. The input for sequencing was CD4+ or CD8+ T cells sorted from blood, taken in a trial of the OX40 agonist ivuxolimab. These receptors were obtained from an adult with an advanced solid tumor such as melanoma, head and neck, liver or kidney cancer.

V and J are TRBV19 and TRBJ1-1; D may be TRBD1 (5 bases). CDR3 length: 16 residues. Trimming stripped 6 bases from V and 1 base from J, with 18 bases between. The V gene's germline CDR1 is LNHDA and CDR2 SQIVND (reference sequence). In DNA, the CDR3 is TGTGCCAGTAGCACCAGCAACAGGTGGGGGAACACTGAAGCTTTCTTT. Translated: CASSTSNRWGNTEAFF.

This clone occurred a few times. The chain has TRBV6-5 and TRBJ1-2; a weak D match, TRBD1 (5 bases). The CDR3 length is 15 residues. V was pared by 4 bases and J by 8 bases, with 20 bases between. The germline CDR1 and CDR2 sequences are MNHEY and SVGAGI. This CDR3 is CASSSTRAHSGGYTF. CDR3 nucleotide sequence: TGTGCCAGCAGTTCAACCAGGGCCCACTCTGGCGGCTACACCTTC.

This clone has only a few counts. V usage is TRBV10-3 and J usage is TRBJ2-1; D is possibly TRBD2 (5 bases). This CDR3 contains 11 residues. Trimming cost V 5 bases and J 7 bases, with 6 bases left between them. Germline lookup yields CDR1 ENHRY and CDR2 SYGVKD. CDR3 amino acids: CAISLANEQFF. In DNA form, the CDR3 reads TGTGCCATCAGTCTAGCTAATGAGCAGTTCTTC.

The chain employs TRBV6-5 and TRBJ1-2; 8 bases agree with TRBD1. The CDR3 sequence is 15 residues long. V shed 6 bases, J shed 5 bases, and the junction held 11 bases outside the gene matches. CDR1 MNHEY and CDR2 SVGAGI come from the germline V gene. The CDR3 protein is CASRPGQGPQYGYTF. DNA of the CDR3: TGTGCCAGCAGACCTGGACAGGGCCCTCAGTATGGCTACACCTTC.

V gene TRBV28 combines with J gene TRBJ1-3, with 7 bases lining up with TRBD1. There are 16 residues in the CDR3. The J segment lost 0 bases and the V segment lost 4 bases, leaving 6 bases of the junction unmatched. Germline loops: CDR1 MDHEN, CDR2 SYDVKM. The CDR3 DNA sequence: TGTGCCAGCAGTTCCTGGGGACAGCGCTCTGGAAACACCATATATTTT. Its translation: CASSSWGQRSGNTIYF.

This rearrangement joins TRBV28 to TRBJ2-5; maybe TRBD2 (5 bases). There are 12 residues in the CDR3. V dropped 5 bases and J dropped 3 bases, with 7 bases sitting between them. CDR1 MDHEN and CDR2 SYDVKM come from the germline V gene. The CDR3 is CASSDYKETQYF. CDR3 nucleotide sequence: TGTGCCAGCAGTGACTATAAAGAGACCCAGTACTTC.

The rearrangement uses TRBV30 and TRBJ1-5; 8 nucleotides match TRBD1. Per the germline V gene, CDR1 is GTSNPN and CDR2 is SVGIG (reference sequence). The V and J ends lost 3 bases and 6 bases, in that order; junction bases with no gene match: 4. The CDR3 length is 13 residues. The CDR3 DNA sequence: TGTGCCTGGAGCTCCGACAGGGGTCAGCCCCAGCATTTT. Translation: CAWSSDRGQPQHF.

The chain employs TRBV18 and TRBJ2-7, with TRBD1 as a possible D gene (6 bases). Trimming stripped 8 bases from V and 0 bases from J, with 14 bases between. CDR1 KGHSH and CDR2 LQKENI come from the germline V gene. The CDR3 totals 14 residues. The DNA for the CDR3 is TGTGCCAGCCGGAAAACAGGGAGCTCCTACGAGCAGTACTTC. Amino acids: CASRKTGSSYEQYF.